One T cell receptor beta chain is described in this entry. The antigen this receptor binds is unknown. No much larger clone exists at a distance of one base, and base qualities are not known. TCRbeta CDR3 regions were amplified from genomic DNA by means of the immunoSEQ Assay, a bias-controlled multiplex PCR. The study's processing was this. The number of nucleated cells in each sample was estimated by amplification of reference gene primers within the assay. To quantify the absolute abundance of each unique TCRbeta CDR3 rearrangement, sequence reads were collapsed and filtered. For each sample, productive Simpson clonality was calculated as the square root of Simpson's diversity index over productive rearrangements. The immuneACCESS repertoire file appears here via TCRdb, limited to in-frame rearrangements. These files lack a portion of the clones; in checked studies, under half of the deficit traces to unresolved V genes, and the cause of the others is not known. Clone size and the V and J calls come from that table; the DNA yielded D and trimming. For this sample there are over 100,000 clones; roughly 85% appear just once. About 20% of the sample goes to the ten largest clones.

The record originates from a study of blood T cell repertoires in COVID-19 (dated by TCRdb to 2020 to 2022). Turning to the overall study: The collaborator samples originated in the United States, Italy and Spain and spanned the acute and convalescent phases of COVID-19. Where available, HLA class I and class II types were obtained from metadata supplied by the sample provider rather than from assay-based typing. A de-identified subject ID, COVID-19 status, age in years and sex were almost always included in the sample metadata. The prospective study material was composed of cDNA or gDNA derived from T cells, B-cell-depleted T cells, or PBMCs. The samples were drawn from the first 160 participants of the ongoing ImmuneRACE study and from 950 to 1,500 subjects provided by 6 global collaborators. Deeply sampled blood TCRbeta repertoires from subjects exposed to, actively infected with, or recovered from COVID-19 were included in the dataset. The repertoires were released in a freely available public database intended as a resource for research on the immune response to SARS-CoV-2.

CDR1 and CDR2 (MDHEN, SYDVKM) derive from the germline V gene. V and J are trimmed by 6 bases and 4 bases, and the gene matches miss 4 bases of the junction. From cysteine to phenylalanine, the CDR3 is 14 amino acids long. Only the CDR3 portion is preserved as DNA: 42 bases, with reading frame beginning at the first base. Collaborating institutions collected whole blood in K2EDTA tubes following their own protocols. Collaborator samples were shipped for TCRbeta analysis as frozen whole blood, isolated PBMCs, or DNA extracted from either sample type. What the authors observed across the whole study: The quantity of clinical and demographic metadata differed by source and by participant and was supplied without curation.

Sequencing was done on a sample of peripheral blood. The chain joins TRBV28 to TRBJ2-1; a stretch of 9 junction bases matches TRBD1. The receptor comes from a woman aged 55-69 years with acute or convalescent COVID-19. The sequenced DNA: TGTGCCAGCAGCGGGACAGGGTCATACAATGAGCAGTTCTTC. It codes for CASSGTGSYNEQFF.